This T cell receptor (beta chain) was sequenced for a study of blood T cell repertoires in COVID-19. At the level of the study: Sites across the United States, Italy and Spain contributed samples from acute and convalescent COVID-19. T cells, B-cell-depleted T cells, or PBMCs provided the cDNA or gDNA that served as material.

Followed over time, Seattle patients had been enrolled while infection was active. The trim removed 6 bases at V and 0 bases at J, leaving 5 bases unmatched. The germline gives CDR1 ENHRY, CDR2 SYGVKD. The CDR3 sequence is 14 residues long. In the original processing: Nucleated cell counts were estimated from reference gene primer amplification. The method was immunoSEQ multiplex PCR; TCRdb's version includes in-frame clones alone and lacks a portion of them. V, J and clone size reflect that table, while D and trimming were determined from the DNA. The repertoire holds nearly 200,000 clones, with 85% as singletons.

The sequenced material came from peripheral blood. The TCR originated in a man in his sixties with COVID-19, enrolled during active disease. The J gene is TRBJ2-7, the V gene TRBV10-3; TRBD1 matches at 7 bases. The DNA of the CDR3 is TGTGCCATCAGACAGGGGTCTAGCTCCTACGAGCAGTACTTC. As protein: CAIRQGSSSYEQYF.